These 26 T cell receptor beta chains were all obtained from the same sample, sequenced in a study of T cell repertoires in cytomegalovirus infection. TCRdb called the reads again in MiXCR, with one record for every CDR3 protein. The table lists fewer than 350,000 distinct CDR3 sequences, 15% to 20% of them singletons. The sequenced material came from PBMCs. The source is a human donor in good health (CMV status not recorded). Some clones in this sample may be carry-over from other donors' samples.

This clonotype was counted many times. This chain uses TRBV27 with TRBJ1-4; D gene uncertain. Germline V CDR1 and CDR2: MNHEY, SMNVEV (reference sequence). Trimming cost V 5 bases and J 5 bases, with 9 bases left between them. The CDR3 is made up of 13 amino acids. CDR3 protein: CASSQRENEKLFF. The CDR3 nucleotides read TGTGCCAGCAGTCAACGGGAAAATGAAAAACTGTTTTTT.

A remark on this clonotype: A read error may be the cause here, since a much bigger clone is one base away. V and J are TRBV5-6 and TRBJ1-2; D is unclear. CDR1 and CDR2 from the germline V gene are SGHDT and YYEEEE. This CDR3 has 15 residues. Trimming took off 0 bases at V and 6 bases at J, with 15 bases between the two ends. The CDR3 DNA sequence: TGTGCCAGCAGCTTGGAGTGGGCAAGGGATGATGGCTACACCTTC. This translates into CASSLEWARDDGYTF. Based on the CDR3 plus reference TRBV5-6 and TRBJ1-2, the full variable domain is DAGVTQSPTHLIKTRGQQVTLRCSPKSGHDTVSWYQQALGQGPQFIFQYYEEEERQRGNFPDRFSGHQFPNYSSELNVNALLLGDSALYLCASSLEWARDDGYTFGSGTRLTVV.

This rearrangement joins TRBV6-5 to TRBJ1-2; no reliable D call. The V end was cut by 0 bases, the J end by 0 bases, with 11 bases between. This CDR3 region has 16 residues. Germline CDR1 reads MNHEY; CDR2 reads SVGAGI. CDR3 nucleotides: TGTGCCAGCAGTTACTCGAAGGGCGGAGCTAACTATGGCTACACCTTC. It is translated as CASSYSKGGANYGYTF.

This clonotype was seen many times. The J gene is TRBJ2-4, the V gene TRBV27; 8 bases are a match to TRBD1. Per the germline V gene, CDR1 is MNHEY and CDR2 is SMNVEV (reference sequence). J gave up 8 bases and V 0 bases, and 9 bases lay outside the gene matches. This CDR3 spans 16 amino acids. Here the CDR3 reads CASSLSQGASYDIQYF. In DNA form, the CDR3 reads TGTGCCAGCAGTTTATCTCAGGGGGCGAGTTACGACATTCAGTACTTC.

This clonotype was seen more than once but under ten times. The chain recombines TRBV6-2 or TRBV6-3 with TRBJ1-2, with a tentative D call TRBD1 (6 bases). The CDR3 runs to 13 residues. V was clipped by 6 bases and J by 2 bases, with 10 bases between them. Germline V gene data show CDR1 as MNHEY and CDR2 as SVGEGT. DNA of the CDR3: TGTGCCAGCAGCCAACAGGGAAACTATGGCTACACCTTC. It codes for CASSQQGNYGYTF.

This clonotype showed up many times. J is TRBJ2-3 and V is TRBV6-1, with 10 bases lining up with TRBD2. The trim removed 1 base at V and 6 bases at J, leaving 7 bases unmatched. In germline, CDR1 is MNHNS, CDR2 SASEGT. CDR3 length equals 16 residues. The CDR3: CASSEGGLAGADTQYF. CDR3 nucleotide sequence: TGTGCCAGCAGTGAAGGCGGGCTAGCGGGGGCGGATACGCAGTATTTT.

This clonotype appeared many times. The genes are TRBV11-2 and TRBJ2-2, with 8 nucleotides matching TRBD1. Germline loops: CDR1 SGHAT, CDR2 FQNNGV. The J segment lost 6 bases and the V segment lost 5 bases, leaving 8 bases of the junction unmatched. The CDR3 loop spans 15 amino acids. In DNA, the CDR3 is TGTGCCAGCAGCCAAAATCGACAGGGGTCCGGGGAGCTGTTTTTT. This translates into CASSQNRQGSGELFF.

The chain is built from TRBV20-1 and TRBJ1-5, with a possible D match to TRBD1 (5 bases). This CDR3 region has 17 residues. Per the germline V gene, CDR1 is DFQATT and CDR2 is SNEGSKA (reference sequence). Trimming pared 0 bases from V and 5 bases from J, leaving 20 bases between. CDR3 residues: CSARDIWSREDYQPQHF. The CDR3 region has the DNA TGCAGTGCTAGAGATATTTGGAGCAGGGAGGATTATCAGCCCCAGCATTTT.

This clonotype was observed many times. J is TRBJ2-7 and V is TRBV7-2; 11 bases agree with TRBD2. Germline V gene lookup returns CDR1 SGHTA and CDR2 FQGNSA. CDR3 length: 17 amino acids. V dropped 2 bases and J dropped 0; count of bases not matched to a gene: 6. The CDR3 DNA sequence: TGTGCCAGCAGCTTATCCCCTACTAGCGGGGGCTCCTACGAGCAGTACTTC. Encoded protein: CASSLSPTSGGSYEQYF.

V is TRBV7-2 and J is TRBJ1-2; D might be TRBD1 (5 bases). V lost 1 base and J 5 bases, leaving 17 bases between the germline ends. This CDR3 region has 16 residues. The germline V gene has CDR1 SGHTA and CDR2 FQGNSA. The CDR3 DNA is TGTGCCAGCAGCTTAGAACAGGTCGCCTTAGGGTATGGCTACACCTTC. Residues: CASSLEQVALGYGYTF.

The chain joins TRBV12-3 or TRBV12-4 to TRBJ1-3; no definite D call. V dropped 7 bases and J dropped 0 bases, with 13 bases sitting between them. This CDR3 is 15 amino acids long. Written as DNA, the CDR3 is TGTGCCAGCATCTGGGAGTTGGTCTCTGGAAACACCATATATTTT. Protein: CASIWELVSGNTIYF.

This clonotype was seen only a few times. CDR3 region: CASSVQMTGGTGELFF. CDR3 sequence (DNA): TGCGCCAGCAGCGTCCAAATGACAGGGGGGACCGGGGAGCTGTTTTTT. V and J are TRBV5-1 and TRBJ2-2; 9 nucleotides line up with TRBD1. The CDR3 contains 16 residues. With V trimmed by 4 bases and J by 5 bases, 9 bases remained unmatched. Germline V lookup: CDR1 SGHRS, CDR2 YFSETQ.

In regard to this clonotype: The germline gene is not matched at one end of the junction; a read error may be the cause. This rearrangement joins TRBV20-1 to TRBJ2-2, with no clear D. This CDR3 region has 14 residues. CDR1 is DFQATT, CDR2 SNEGSKA, per germline (reference sequence). CDR3 in DNA: TGCAGTGCTAGTCAAACTGGGAACTCCGGGGAGCTGTTTTTT. Translated: CSASQTGNSGELFF.

This clonotype was seen ten or more times. One end of the junction varies from germline; a read error may be responsible. In nucleotides, the CDR3 is TGTGCCAGCAGCCAAGTCGGGAGTAGCGCGTCCTACGAGCAGTACTTC. Residues: CASSQVGSSASYEQYF. J is TRBJ2-7 and V is TRBV4-1, with D possibly matching TRBD2 (6 bases). The V gene's germline CDR1 is MGHRA and CDR2 YSYEKL. This CDR3 has 16 residues.

The J gene is TRBJ1-2, the V gene TRBV6-5, with 8 positions matching TRBD1. Germline V CDR1 and CDR2: MNHEY, SVGAGI. The length of the CDR3 is 13 residues. The V and J ends lost 6 bases and 7 bases, in that order; junction bases with no gene match: 7. The CDR3 loop is CASSLDRVAGYTF. The CDR3 nucleotides read TGTGCCAGCAGCCTGGACAGGGTGGCTGGCTACACCTTC.

V gene TRBV6-5 combines with J gene TRBJ1-4, with D uncertain. Germline CDR1 MNHEY, CDR2 SVGAGI. This CDR3 comprises 15 residues. Trimming left V 6 bases short and J 0 bases short, with 11 bases between. The CDR3, as DNA: TGTGCCAGCAGACGCGACGGAGCAACTAATGAAAAACTGTTTTTT. Translated: CASRRDGATNEKLFF.

This clonotype appeared many times. V is TRBV7-2 and J is TRBJ2-5; the D is unclear. Germline CDR1 SGHTA, CDR2 FQGNSA. The V gene lost 3 bases and the J gene lost 3 bases, with 8 bases spanning the gap. There are 13 residues in the CDR3. The DNA of the CDR3 is TGTGCCAGCAGCTTTTGGGCGGAAGAGACCCAGTACTTC. Translating it yields CASSFWAEETQYF.

This clonotype showed up many times. At one boundary the junction diverges from the germline segment, which might be a read error. CDR3 in amino acids: CASTLWDSDYEQYF. CDR3 in DNA: TGTGCCAGCACCTTATGGGACTCCGATTACGAGCAGTACTTC. The genes are TRBV7-2 and TRBJ2-7; possible D gene TRBD2, 6 bases. The CDR3 length is 14 residues. CDR1 and CDR2 (germline): SGHTA, FQGNSA.

The sample holds a few counts of this clonotype. The rearrangement joins TRBV19 to TRBJ2-1; 9 nucleotides align to TRBD2. The CDR3 covers 16 residues. Losses at the gene ends were 3 bases for V and 2 bases for J; bases not matched to a gene: 5. Germline values: CDR1 LNHDA, CDR2 SQIVND (reference sequence). The chain's CDR3 is CASSIMAGGPYNEQFF. The CDR3 nucleotides read TGTGCCAGTAGTATTATGGCGGGGGGGCCCTACAATGAGCAGTTCTTC.

V and J are TRBV12-5 and TRBJ2-2; D remains unclear. The CDR3 is 13 amino acids. Per the germline V gene, CDR1 is LGHNT and CDR2 is FRNRAP. Trimming took off 3 bases at V and 0 bases at J, with 2 bases between the two ends. The CDR3 DNA reads as TGTGCTAGTGGTTTCTCGAACACCGGGGAGCTGTTTTTT. This sequence encodes CASGFSNTGELFF. Drawing the rest from reference TRBV12-5 and TRBJ2-2, the complete variable domain is DARVTQTPRHKVTEMGQEVTMRCQPILGHNTVFWYRQTMMQGLELLAYFRNRAPLDDSGMPKDRFSAEMPDATLATLKIQPSEPRDSAVYFCASGFSNTGELFFGEGSRLTVL.

This clonotype was observed a few times. The chain employs TRBV6-1 and TRBJ1-5; a weak D match, TRBD1 (5 bases). The CDR3 is made up of 16 amino acids. Per germline, CDR1 MNHNS and CDR2 SASEGT. Deletions cut 6 bases from V and 5 bases from J, with 20 bases between. The CDR3 coding sequence is TGTGCCAGCAGAGACAGCGGGTCAGGCGATTATCAGCCCCAGCATTTT. It codes for CASRDSGSGDYQPQHF.

The CDR3 DNA reads as TGTGCCAGCTCACCCGAGAGGGGAAGCAATCAGCCCCAGCATTTT. Its protein is CASSPERGSNQPQHF. The chain has TRBV18 and TRBJ1-5; D perhaps matches TRBD1 (5 bases). Germline V CDR1 and CDR2: KGHSH, LQKENI. V was pared by 3 bases and J by 1 base, with 10 bases between. The CDR3 covers 15 residues.

This sequence joins TRBV20-1 and TRBJ1-1; D remains unclear. The CDR3 sequence is 11 residues long. From germline, CDR1 is DFQATT and CDR2 SNEGSKA (reference sequence). V gave up 3 bases and J gave up 1 base, with 3 bases separating them. Written as DNA, the CDR3 is TGCAGTGCTAGCGGGAACACTGAAGCTTTCTTT. It codes for CSASGNTEAFF.

The sample holds many counts of this clonotype. This rearrangement joins TRBV24-1 to TRBJ2-5, with TRBD1 matching 7 bases. J was trimmed by 4 bases and V by 4 bases; bases with no gene match: 8. CDR3 length: 15 residues. Germline assignment: CDR1 KGHDR and CDR2 SFDVKD. In DNA form, the CDR3 reads TGTGCCACCAGTGACACCCGACAGGGTGGAGAGACCCAGTACTTC. Encoded protein: CATSDTRQGGETQYF.

This rearrangement joins TRBV15 to TRBJ1-5, with unresolved D. The ends were cut back, 5 bases at V and 5 bases at J, with 16 bases in the middle. Germline V gene lookup returns CDR1 LNHNV and CDR2 YYDKDF (reference sequence). The CDR3 length is 15 residues. In DNA form, the CDR3 reads TGTGCCACCAGCGCCACCGGGTCACCATATCAGCCCCAGCATTTT. Protein product: CATSATGSPYQPQHF.

V usage is TRBV7-9 and J usage is TRBJ2-1; D unresolved. The V end was cut by 3 bases, the J end by 4 bases, with 10 bases between. CDR3 length: 14 amino acids. Per the germline V gene, CDR1 is SEHNR and CDR2 is FQNEAQ (reference sequence). CDR3 DNA sequence: TGTGCCAGCAGCTTTGGGCAGATATACAATGAGCAGTTCTTC. It codes for CASSFGQIYNEQFF.